A single sample gave rise to the 3 T cell receptor beta chains below, sequenced in a study of graft-versus-host responses after intestinal transplantation. Using immunoSEQ multiplex PCR, the repertoire was profiled, and TCRdb retains in-frame clones only, with some absent. This table holds over 35,000 clones, around 90% found once. Sequencing was performed on PBMCs, taken 300 to 320 days after intestinal transplant. The receptors here all came from a human patient who received an intestinal transplant, so some T cells may come from the graft donor.

The rearrangement links TRBV28 to TRBJ1-5; D uncertain. The length of the CDR3 is 14 residues. V shed 3 bases and J shed 4 bases, with 10 bases lying between them. Per germline, CDR1 MDHEN and CDR2 SYDVKM. CDR3 bases: TGTGCCAGCAGTTTGGTCGGACTAAATCAGCCCCAGCATTTT. Translated, it gives CASSLVGLNQPQHF.

This clone appeared once. The genes are TRBV5-5 and TRBJ2-7; TRBD2 is a possible D gene (6 bases). The V end lost 2 bases, the J end lost 3 bases, and 21 bases lay between the germline ends. Germline V gene data show CDR1 as SGHKS and CDR2 as YYEKEE (reference sequence). CDR3 length: 17 residues. The CDR3 bases are TGTGCCAGCAGCTTACCCAGCCGGGGAGGTTGGGACTACGAGCAGTACTTC. It yields the protein CASSLPSRGGWDYEQYF.

The CDR3 spells CASNQYRTGGVYGYTF. DNA of the CDR3: TGTGCCAGCAACCAATACAGGACAGGGGGGGTCTATGGCTACACCTTC. The chain carries TRBV6-6 and TRBJ1-2, with 10 bases lining up with TRBD1. V dropped 7 bases and J dropped 4; count of bases not matched to a gene: 12. From germline, CDR1 is MNHNY and CDR2 SVGAGI (reference sequence). This CDR3 has 16 residues.